This passage covers 8 T cell receptor beta chains from one sample sequenced in a study of naive CD8 T cells in extremely preterm neonates. Data came from immunoSEQ multiplex PCR; TCRdb stores just in-frame clones and leaves some out. This table holds about 5,500 clones, approximately 96% found once. Sequencing was performed on naive CD8+ T cells from blood. Source of these receptors: a human donor in good health.

This chain joins TRBV7-9 and TRBJ1-1, with 8 nucleotides matching TRBD1. Germline CDR1 SEHNR, CDR2 FQNEAQ (reference sequence). Trimming removed 1 base from V and 5 bases from J; junction bases left unmatched: 6. The CDR3 spans 15 residues. For the CDR3, the DNA is TGTGCCAGCAGCTTAGGGCAGGGGGCGCGAACTGAAGCTTTCTTT. Its translation is CASSLGQGARTEAFF.

This clone was recorded once. The chain couples TRBV5-1 to TRBJ2-5, with TRBD1 matching 9 bases. V lost 4 bases and J lost 2; bases outside the gene matches: 3. CDR3 length: 14 amino acids. Germline V gene lookup returns CDR1 SGHRS and CDR2 YFSETQ. CDR3: CASSPDRGQETQYF. The DNA of the CDR3 is TGCGCCAGCAGCCCGGACAGGGGTCAAGAGACCCAGTACTTC.

V is TRBV15 and J is TRBJ2-7; 7 bases map to TRBD2. V shed 3 bases and J 5 bases; nucleotides not matched to a gene: 7. The germline CDR1 and CDR2 sequences are LNHNV and YYDKDF (reference sequence). The CDR3 is 14 residues long. Here the CDR3 reads CATSRGGDGNEQYV. The CDR3 bases are TGTGCCACCAGCAGGGGGGGGGATGGGAACGAGCAGTACGTC.

This chain connects TRBV5-1 to TRBJ2-3; D is possibly TRBD1 (6 bases). V was pared by 4 bases and J by 0 bases, with 15 bases between. CDR3 length: 16 amino acids. In germline, CDR1 is SGHRS, CDR2 YFSETQ. For the CDR3, the DNA is TGCGCCAGCAGCCTACAGGGAATTTCTAGCACAGATACGCAGTATTTT. Amino acids: CASSLQGISSTDTQYF. Looking up the rest from reference TRBV5-1 and TRBJ2-3 gives the full variable domain: KAGVTQTPRYLIKTRGQQVTLSCSPISGHRSVSWYQQTPGQGLQFLFEYFSETQRNKGNFPGRFSGRQFSNSRSEMNVSTLELGDSALYLCASSLQGISSTDTQYFGPGTRLTVL.

This sequence joins TRBV7-9 and TRBJ1-2, with 9 nucleotides matching TRBD1. The V gene's germline CDR1 is SEHNR and CDR2 FQNEAQ (reference sequence). Trimming removed 0 bases from V and 0 bases from J; junction bases left unmatched: 5. The CDR3 totals 17 residues. For the CDR3, the DNA is TGTGCCAGCAGCTTAGCGAACGGACAGGGGCCTAACTATGGCTACACCTTC. Protein: CASSLANGQGPNYGYTF.

DNA for the CDR3: TGCAGCGTTGATGCCAGCGGGGGTACAGATACGCAGTATTTT. It is translated as CSVDASGGTDTQYF. This chain joins TRBV29-1 and TRBJ2-3; 8 bases line up with TRBD2. The V segment lost 3 bases and the J segment 3 bases; nucleotides outside the gene matches: 5. The CDR3 runs to 14 residues. CDR1 is SQVTM, CDR2 ANQGSEA, per germline.

In this sample, this clone turned up once. This chain uses TRBV10-2 with TRBJ2-2; D remains unclear. Germline assignment: CDR1 WSHSY and CDR2 SAAADI. This CDR3 is 16 amino acids long. V was clipped by 3 bases and J by 1 base, with 12 bases between them. The CDR3 DNA follows: TGCGCCAGCAGTGAAGGTCACCTAGGGAACACCGGGGAGCTGTTTTTT. It specifies CASSEGHLGNTGELFF.

This rearrangement joins TRBV11-2 to TRBJ1-6; D remains ambiguous. V was shortened by 1 base and J by 9 bases, with 13 bases between the two germline ends. The CDR3 is 15 residues long. Germline values: CDR1 SGHAT, CDR2 FQNNGV. CDR3 sequence reads: CASSLGPGVLSPLHF. The CDR3 nucleotides read TGTGCCAGCAGCTTAGGCCCGGGAGTGCTTTCACCCCTCCACTTT. The full variable domain, in which reference TRBV11-2 and TRBJ1-6 provide the parts outside the CDR3, is EAGVAQSPRYKIIEKRQSVAFWCNPISGHATLYWYQQILGQGPKLLIQFQNNGVVDDSQLPKDRFSAERLKGVDSTLKIQPAKLEDSAVYLCASSLGPGVLSPLHFGNGTRLTVT.